Sequencing of this TCR beta chain was carried out in a study of identical twins. This clonotype was recorded at least ten times. Antigen specificity is unknown. The length of the CDR3 is 17 residues. V shed 7 bases, J shed 3 bases, and the junction held 18 bases outside the gene matches. Germline loops: CDR1 SQVTM, CDR2 ANQGSEA. Using its own MiXCR run on the 5' RACE reads, TCRdb lists one record per CDR3 protein. Of 310,000 or so distinct CDR3 sequences detected, around 8.8% appear once; the ten largest clones hold roughly 2.1%. Study-wide findings and caveats: Twin sharing of out-of-frame TCR alpha was underestimated by models in monozygotic pairs. Twin-shared out-of-frame alpha sequences showed excess low generation probability.

The same data also went into a second study, on yellow fever vaccine responses in identical twins.

The chain links TRBV29-1 to TRBJ2-7; 10 nucleotides agree with TRBD2. This TCR came from a woman between 18 and 29 years old in good health. The sample consisted of memory (CD45RO+) T cells sorted from blood. The CDR3 reads CSDISGTSATSCYEQYF. The CDR3 region has the DNA TGCAGCGACATCTCCGGGACTAGCGCTACAAGCTGCTACGAGCAGTACTTC.